This TCR beta chain was obtained from a study of blood T cell repertoires in COVID-19. Generated by immunoSEQ multiplex PCR, the TCRdb table keeps only in-frame clones and is missing some. The sample lists approximately 90,000 clones, 70% to 90% occurring once. V was pared by 2 bases and J by 7 bases, with 20 bases between. Germline CDR1 reads ENHRY; CDR2 reads SYGVKD. This CDR3 comprises 16 residues. The chain couples TRBV10-3 to TRBJ1-2; a weak D match, TRBD1 (5 bases). The receptor was derived from a human donor in a cohort sampled during active COVID-19. Sequenced: peripheral blood. CDR3 in DNA: TGTGCCATCAGTGAGAGCTCCGGGACTAGACTTTCTGGCTACACCTTC. Translation: CAISESSGTRLSGYTF.